These 2 T cell receptor beta chains share one sample of origin, sequenced in a study of T cell responses to AZD1222 COVID-19 vaccine. Profiled with immunoSEQ multiplex PCR; TCRdb holds only in-frame clones, not every one. The table has 100,000 or so clones, more than 75% seen once. Sequencing was performed on peripheral blood, taken on day 0 of AZD1222 vaccination. These receptors all come from an adult in good health.

The rearrangement links TRBV7-2 to TRBJ1-2, with TRBD1 matching over 7 bases. With V trimmed by 2 bases and J by 6 bases, 6 bases remained unmatched. CDR3 length: 14 residues. From germline, CDR1 is SGHTA and CDR2 FQGNSA. CDR3 nucleotide sequence: TGTGCCAGCAGCTTAAATCGTCAGGGGGATGGCTACACCTTC. It is translated as CASSLNRQGDGYTF.

The chain is built from TRBV5-1 and TRBJ1-1; D might be TRBD1 (6 bases). V lost 5 bases to trimming and J lost 5 bases, with 10 bases between them. The V gene's germline CDR1 is SGHRS and CDR2 YFSETQ. CDR3 length: 12 amino acids. The CDR3 DNA is TGCGCCAGCAGTGAGGGGGGAACTGAAGCTTTCTTT. This translates into CASSEGGTEAFF.